Described below is a single T cell receptor (beta chain) sequence and its context. As yet, its antigen is unknown. The treatment was: 19 received Ad26.COV2.S at low or high dose, single or two shots; several received placebo; per-sample allocation not given. Day 63 after the first vaccine or placebo injection was the time point for sampling. In Boston, the donor was an adult between 18-55 years of age. The sample is drawn from a study of Ad26.COV2.S vaccination and SARS-CoV-2 variants. Findings and caveats of the study: Once vaccination had occurred, spike-specific CD8+ and CD4+ T cell responses reportedly showed substantial breadth. Across vaccine and placebo recipients, the breadth of non-spike TCRs was similar. Spike-specific TCR breadth was greater in vaccine than placebo recipients.

This table comes from immunoSEQ multiplex PCR, and its TCRdb copy is limited to in-frame clones, with some not included. Altogether about 680,000 clones are present, more than 70% being singletons, with the ten largest covering 1.5%. This CDR3 has 15 amino acids. J gave up 2 bases and V 6 bases, and 7 bases lay outside the gene matches. Germline V gene sequence: CDR1 SNHLY, CDR2 FYNNEI. The material was peripheral blood, obtained in a trial of Ad26.COV2.S vaccine versus placebo. V is TRBV2 and J is TRBJ2-7, with 10 bases identical to TRBD1. The TCR was taken from a person aged 18-65 years who received the Ad26.COV2.S COVID-19 vaccine or a placebo. In DNA, the CDR3 is TGTGCCAGCAGGGCCGGGACAGGGGAGGCCTACGAGCAGTACTTC. Its translation is CASRAGTGEAYEQYF.